One T cell receptor beta chain is described in this entry. Its antigen is unknown. V lost 4 bases, J lost 2 bases, and 5 bases stayed unmatched. Germline lookup yields CDR1 MNHNS and CDR2 SASEGT. The CDR3 length is 16 residues. The data are from a study of OX40 agonist ivuxolimab in advanced cancers. About the research overall: Patients with prior anti-PD-1, anti-PD-L1 or anti-CTLA-4 therapy were eligible; 40% had some. Partial responses occurred in Three dose-escalation patients, one with hepatocellular carcinoma and two with cutaneous melanoma.

Notes on the study in general: People who partly responded at 0.1-3.0 mg/kg had some of the least clonal expansion seen.

The repertoire was sequenced with immunoSEQ multiplex PCR; TCRdb's copy has only in-frame clones and lacks some. The sample yields around 60,000 clones, approximately 80% seen once. The chain couples TRBV6-1 to TRBJ1-5; 10 bases align to TRBD1. The clonotype comes from an adult with an advanced solid tumor such as melanoma, head and neck, liver or kidney cancer. Sequencing was performed on CD4+ or CD8+ T cells sorted from blood, taken in a trial of the OX40 agonist ivuxolimab. The chain's CDR3 is CASSVTGTGGNQPQHF. Here the CDR3 DNA reads TGTGCCAGCAGTGTAACCGGGACAGGGGGCAATCAGCCCCAGCATTTT.